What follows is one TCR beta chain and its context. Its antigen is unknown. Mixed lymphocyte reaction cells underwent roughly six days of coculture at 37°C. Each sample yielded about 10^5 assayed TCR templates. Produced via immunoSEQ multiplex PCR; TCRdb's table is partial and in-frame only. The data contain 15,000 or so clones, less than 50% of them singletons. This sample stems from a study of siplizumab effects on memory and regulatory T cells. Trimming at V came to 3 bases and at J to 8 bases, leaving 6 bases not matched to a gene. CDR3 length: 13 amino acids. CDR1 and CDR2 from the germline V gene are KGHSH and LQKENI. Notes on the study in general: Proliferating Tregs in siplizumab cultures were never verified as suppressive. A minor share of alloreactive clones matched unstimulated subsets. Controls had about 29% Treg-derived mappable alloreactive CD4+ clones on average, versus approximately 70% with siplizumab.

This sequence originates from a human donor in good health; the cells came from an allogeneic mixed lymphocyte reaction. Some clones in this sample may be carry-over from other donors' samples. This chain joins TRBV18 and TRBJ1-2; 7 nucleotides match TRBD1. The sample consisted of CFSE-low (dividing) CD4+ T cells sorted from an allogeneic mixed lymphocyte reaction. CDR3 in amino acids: CASSPGTDKGYTF. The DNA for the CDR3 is TGTGCCAGCTCACCGGGGACAGATAAAGGCTACACCTTC.